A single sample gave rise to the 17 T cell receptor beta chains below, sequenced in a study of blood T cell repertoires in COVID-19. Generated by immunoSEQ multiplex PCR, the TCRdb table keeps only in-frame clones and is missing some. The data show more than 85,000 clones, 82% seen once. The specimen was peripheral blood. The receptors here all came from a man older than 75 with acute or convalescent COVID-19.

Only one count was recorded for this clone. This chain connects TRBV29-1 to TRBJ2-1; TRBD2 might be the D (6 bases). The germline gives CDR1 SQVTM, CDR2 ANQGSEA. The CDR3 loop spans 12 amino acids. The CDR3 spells CGGWSSYNEQFF. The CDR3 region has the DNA TGCGGAGGGTGGTCATCCTACAATGAGCAGTTCTTC.

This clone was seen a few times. The DNA for the CDR3 is TGTGCCAGCAGCGAAAACAGGGCGTTCGGGAAAGCTTTCTTT. Translating it yields CASSENRAFGKAFF. The chain is built from TRBV25-1 and TRBJ1-1; D is possibly TRBD1 (6 bases). With 6 bases removed from V and 9 bases from J, the gap between germline ends came to 20 bases. Per the germline V gene, CDR1 is MGHDK and CDR2 is SYGVNS. This CDR3 comprises 14 residues. The full variable domain, completed using reference TRBV25-1 and TRBJ1-1, is EADIYQTPRYLVIGTGKKITLECSQTMGHDKMYWYQQDPGMELHLIHYSYGVNSTEKGDLSSESTVSRIRTEHFPLTLESARPSHTSQYLCASSENRAFGKAFFGQGTRLTVV.

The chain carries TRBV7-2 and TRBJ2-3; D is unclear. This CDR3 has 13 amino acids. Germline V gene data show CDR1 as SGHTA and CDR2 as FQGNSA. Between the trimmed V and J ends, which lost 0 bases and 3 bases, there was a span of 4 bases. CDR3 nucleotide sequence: TGTGCCAGCAGCTTAGCCAAAACAGATACGCAGTATTTT. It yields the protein CASSLAKTDTQYF.

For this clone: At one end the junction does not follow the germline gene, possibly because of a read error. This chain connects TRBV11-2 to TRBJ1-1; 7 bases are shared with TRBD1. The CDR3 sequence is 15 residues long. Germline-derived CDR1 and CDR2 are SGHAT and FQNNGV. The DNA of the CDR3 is TGTGCCAGCACACTAGAGGGGGCGCTGAATACTGAAGCTTTCTTT. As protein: CASTLEGALNTEAFF.

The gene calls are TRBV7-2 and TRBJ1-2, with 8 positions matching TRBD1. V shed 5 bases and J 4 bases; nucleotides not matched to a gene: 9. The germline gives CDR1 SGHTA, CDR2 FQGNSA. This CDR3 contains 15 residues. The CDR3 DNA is TGTGCCAGCAGCCCAACGGTCGGACAGGGCTATGGCTACACCTTC. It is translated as CASSPTVGQGYGYTF.

Written as DNA, the CDR3 is TGTGCCAGCAGGAGCGCGAGCGACAGACTGCAGTACTTC. Translating it yields CASRSASDRLQYF. V gene TRBV12-3 or TRBV12-4 combines with J gene TRBJ2-7; D is perhaps TRBD1 (5 bases). V was trimmed by 6 bases and J by 9 bases, leaving 18 bases between them. This CDR3 comprises 13 residues.

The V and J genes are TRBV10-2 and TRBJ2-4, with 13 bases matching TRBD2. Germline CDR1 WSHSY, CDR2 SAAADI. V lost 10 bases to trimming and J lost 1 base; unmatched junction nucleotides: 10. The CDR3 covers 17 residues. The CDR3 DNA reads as TGCGCCACCCAACTAGCGGGAGGGCCAGTGGCCAAAAACATTCAGTACTTC. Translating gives CATQLAGGPVAKNIQYF.

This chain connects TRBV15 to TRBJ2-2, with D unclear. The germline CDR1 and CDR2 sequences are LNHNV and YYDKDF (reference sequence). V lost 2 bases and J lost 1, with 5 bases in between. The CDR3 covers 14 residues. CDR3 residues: CATSRSVNTGELFF. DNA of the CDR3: TGTGCCACCAGCAGATCGGTGAACACCGGGGAGCTGTTTTTT.

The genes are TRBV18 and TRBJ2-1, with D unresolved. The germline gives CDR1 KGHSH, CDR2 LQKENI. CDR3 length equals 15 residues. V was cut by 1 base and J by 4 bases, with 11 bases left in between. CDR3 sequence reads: CASSPLSSPYNEQFF. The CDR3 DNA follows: TGTGCCAGCTCACCACTCTCTAGTCCTTACAATGAGCAGTTCTTC. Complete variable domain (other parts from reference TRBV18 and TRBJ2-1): NAGVMQNPRHLVRRRGQEARLRCSPMKGHSHVYWYRQLPEEGLKFMVYLQKENIIDESGMPKERFSAEFPKEGPSILRIQQVVRGDSAAYFCASSPLSSPYNEQFFGPGTRLTVL.

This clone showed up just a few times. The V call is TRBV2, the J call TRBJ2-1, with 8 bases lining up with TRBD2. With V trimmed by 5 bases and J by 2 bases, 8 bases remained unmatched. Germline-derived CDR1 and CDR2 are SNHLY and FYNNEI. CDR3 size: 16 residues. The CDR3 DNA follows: TGTGCCAGCAGTAACAGCGGGAGAATGACCTACAATGAGCAGTTCTTC. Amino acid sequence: CASSNSGRMTYNEQFF.

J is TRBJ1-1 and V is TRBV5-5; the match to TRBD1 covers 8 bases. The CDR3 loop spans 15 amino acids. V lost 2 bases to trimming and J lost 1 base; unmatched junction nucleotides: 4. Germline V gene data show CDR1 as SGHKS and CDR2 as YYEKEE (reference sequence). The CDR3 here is CASSFYRGTNTEAFF. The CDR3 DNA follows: TGTGCCAGCAGCTTCTACAGGGGGACGAACACTGAAGCTTTCTTT.

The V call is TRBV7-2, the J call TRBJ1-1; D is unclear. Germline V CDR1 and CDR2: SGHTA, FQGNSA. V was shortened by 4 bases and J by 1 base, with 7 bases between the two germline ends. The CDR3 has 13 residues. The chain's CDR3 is CASSWAGNTEAFF. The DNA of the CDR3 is TGTGCCAGCAGCTGGGCGGGGAACACTGAAGCTTTCTTT.

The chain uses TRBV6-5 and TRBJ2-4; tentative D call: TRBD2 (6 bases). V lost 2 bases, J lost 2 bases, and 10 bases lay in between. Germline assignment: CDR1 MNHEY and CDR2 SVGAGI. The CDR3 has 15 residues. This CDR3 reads CASSYRRGPKNIQYF. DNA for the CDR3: TGTGCCAGCAGTTACAGGCGGGGCCCCAAAAACATTCAGTACTTC.

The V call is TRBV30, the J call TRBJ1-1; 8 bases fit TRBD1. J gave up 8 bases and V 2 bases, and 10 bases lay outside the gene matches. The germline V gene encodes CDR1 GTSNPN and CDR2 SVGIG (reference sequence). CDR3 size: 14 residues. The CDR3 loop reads CAWSNAGGTLEAFF. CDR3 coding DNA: TGTGCCTGGAGTAATGCAGGGGGCACGTTGGAAGCTTTCTTT.

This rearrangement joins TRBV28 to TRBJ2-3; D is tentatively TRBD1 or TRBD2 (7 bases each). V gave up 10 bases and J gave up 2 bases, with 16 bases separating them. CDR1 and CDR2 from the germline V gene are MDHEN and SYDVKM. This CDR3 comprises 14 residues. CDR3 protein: CATRGAGVTDTQYF. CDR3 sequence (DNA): TGTGCCACCAGGGGGGCGGGAGTCACAGATACGCAGTATTTT. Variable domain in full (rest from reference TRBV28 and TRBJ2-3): DVKVTQSSRYLVKRTGEKVFLECVQDMDHENMFWYRQDPGLGLRLIYFSYDVKMKEKGDIPEGYSVSREKKERFSLILESASTNQTSMYLCATRGAGVTDTQYFGPGTRLTVL.

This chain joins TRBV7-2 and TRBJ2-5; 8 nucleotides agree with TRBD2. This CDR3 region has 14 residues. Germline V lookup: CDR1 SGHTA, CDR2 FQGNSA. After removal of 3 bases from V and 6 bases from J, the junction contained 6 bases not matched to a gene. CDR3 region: CASSFRGGRKTQYF. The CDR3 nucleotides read TGTGCCAGCAGCTTTCGGGGGGGCAGGAAGACCCAGTACTTC.

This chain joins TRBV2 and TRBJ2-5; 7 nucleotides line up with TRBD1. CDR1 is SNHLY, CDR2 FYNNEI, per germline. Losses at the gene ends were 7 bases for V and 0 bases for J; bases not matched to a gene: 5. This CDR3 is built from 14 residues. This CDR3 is CASTLGQNQETQYF. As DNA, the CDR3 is TGTGCCAGCACCCTGGGACAGAACCAAGAGACCCAGTACTTC. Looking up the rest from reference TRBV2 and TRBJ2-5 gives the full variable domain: EPEVTQTPSHQVTQMGQEVILRCVPISNHLYFYWYRQILGQKVEFLVSFYNNEISEKSEIFDDQFSVERPDGSNFTLKIRSTKLEDSAMYFCASTLGQNQETQYFGPGTRLLVL.